This T cell receptor beta chain derives from a study of T cells in Graves' hyperthyroidism and ophthalmopathy. General observations from the study: Most thyroid clonotypes expanded above 0.001 were also detected in blood.

The ends were cut back, 5 bases at V and 2 bases at J, with 11 bases in the middle. Germline assignment: CDR1 SGDLS and CDR2 YYNGEE. The length of the CDR3 is 14 residues. RNA transcripts yielded amplified TCR beta CDR3 regions. Primed by the HTBI set, a first-round RT-PCR was run on the TCR CDR3. TCRdb called the multiplex PCR reads again in MiXCR, with one record for every CDR3 protein. The profile shows roughly 840,000 distinct CDR3 sequences, about 38% of them singletons. A lack of ophthalmopathy progression within 18 months defined stable Graves' hyperthyroidism. Newly diagnosed patients aged 18 to 65 had hyperthyroidism of under 2 months' duration. A roughly 9.3 ml volume of fresh peripheral blood provided the PBMCs. To note about this clonotype: Its antigen remains unidentified.

The sequenced sample consisted of blood. The TCR comes from a man in his late teens or twenties with Graves' hyperthyroidism. The rearrangement uses TRBV9 and TRBJ1-3; D perhaps matches TRBD1 (6 bases). Written as DNA, the CDR3 is TGTGCCAGCAGTCGGAGGACAGCTGGAAACACCATATATTTT. This codes for CASSRRTAGNTIYF. The entire variable domain, with the rest obtained from reference TRBV9 and TRBJ1-3, is as follows: DSGVTQTPKHLITATGQRVTLRCSPRSGDLSVYWYQQSLDQGLQFLIQYYNGEERAKGNILERFSAQQFPDLHSELNLSSLELGDSALYFCASSRRTAGNTIYFGEGSWLTVV.